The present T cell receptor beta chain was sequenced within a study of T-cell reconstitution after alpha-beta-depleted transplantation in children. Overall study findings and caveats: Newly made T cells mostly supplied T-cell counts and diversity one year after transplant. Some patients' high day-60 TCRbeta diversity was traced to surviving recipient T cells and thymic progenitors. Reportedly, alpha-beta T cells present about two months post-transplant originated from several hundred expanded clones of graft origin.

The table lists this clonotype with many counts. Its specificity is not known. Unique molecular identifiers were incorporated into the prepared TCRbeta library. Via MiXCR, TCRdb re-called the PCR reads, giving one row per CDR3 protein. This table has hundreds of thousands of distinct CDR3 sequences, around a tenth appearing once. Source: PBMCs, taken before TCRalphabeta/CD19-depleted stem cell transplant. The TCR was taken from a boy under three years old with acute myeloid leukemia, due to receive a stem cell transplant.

The DNA for the CDR3 is TGCGCCAGCAGCTTGTGGCCCCCGGAGACCCAGTACTTC. Encoded protein: CASSLWPPETQYF. J is TRBJ2-5 and V is TRBV5-1; no reliable D call. The CDR3 is 13 amino acids. The V end lost 1 base, the J end lost 5 bases, and 9 bases lay between the germline ends. CDR1 is SGHRS and CDR2 is YFSETQ in the germline V gene.